This entry lists 4 T cell receptor beta chains sequenced from one sample in a study of cytomegalovirus exposure and HLA in healthy donors. PCR involved 60 Vbeta and 13 Jbeta primers. The table came from immunoSEQ multiplex PCR; TCRdb's copy has only in-frame clones and leaves some out. The sample has about 200,000 clones, 70% to 80% seen once; the top ten hold over 3.5%. Sequencing was done on a sample of PBMCs. The origin of the receptors is a male donor in good health and CMV-seronegative.

The chain uses TRBV6-5 and TRBJ2-3, with D maybe TRBD2 (6 bases). The germline V and J ends were trimmed by 10 bases and 8 bases, with 19 bases remaining between them. Per germline, CDR1 MNHEY and CDR2 SVGAGI. CDR3 size: 13 residues. The CDR3 nucleotides are TGTGCCACGACCTCCCAGCTCGGGGGTACGCAGTATTTT. It translates to CATTSQLGGTQYF.

J is TRBJ2-3 and V is TRBV7-3; 8 bases line up with TRBD1. This CDR3 has 17 amino acids. Per germline, CDR1 SGHTA and CDR2 FQGTGA. The V gene end was trimmed by 2 bases and the J gene end by 7 bases; junction bases not matched to a gene: 14. This CDR3 reads CASSLHPSGTGGYTQYF. The CDR3 nucleotides are TGTGCCAGCAGCTTACACCCTTCGGGGACAGGAGGGTATACGCAGTATTTT.

Only a few counts were recorded for this clone. The chain carries TRBV15 and TRBJ2-1; 10 bases align to TRBD1. The CDR3 spans 19 residues. The V segment lost 3 bases and the J segment 0 bases; nucleotides outside the gene matches: 11. Germline loops: CDR1 LNHNV, CDR2 YYDKDF (reference sequence). The CDR3 loop is CATSRTGGAWGGSYNEQFF. CDR3 DNA: TGTGCCACCAGCAGGACAGGGGGCGCGTGGGGGGGCTCCTACAATGAGCAGTTCTTC.

The genes are TRBV5-4 and TRBJ2-7, with 8 bases identical to TRBD2. This CDR3 has 15 amino acids. CDR1 SGHNT and CDR2 YYREEE come from the germline V gene (reference sequence). Germline trimming cut 4 bases from V and 4 bases from J; bases unmatched to any gene: 10. DNA for the CDR3: TGTGCCAGCAGCCTAGACGGGGGGGGACGGTACGAGCAGTACTTC. It translates to CASSLDGGGRYEQYF.